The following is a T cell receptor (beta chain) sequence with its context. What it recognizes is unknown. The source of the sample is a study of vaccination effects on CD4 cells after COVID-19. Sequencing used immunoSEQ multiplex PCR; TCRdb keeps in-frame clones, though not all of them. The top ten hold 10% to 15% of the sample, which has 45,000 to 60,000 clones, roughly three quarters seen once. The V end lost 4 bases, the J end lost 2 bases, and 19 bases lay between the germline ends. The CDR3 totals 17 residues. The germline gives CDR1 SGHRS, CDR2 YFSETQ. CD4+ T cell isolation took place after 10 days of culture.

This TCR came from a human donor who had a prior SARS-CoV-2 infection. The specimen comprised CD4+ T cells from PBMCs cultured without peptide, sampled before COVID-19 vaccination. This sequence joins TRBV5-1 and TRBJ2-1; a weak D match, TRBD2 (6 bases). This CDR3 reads CASSPAGSSVTYNEQFF. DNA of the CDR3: TGCGCCAGCAGCCCGGCGGGGTCTAGCGTCACCTACAATGAGCAGTTCTTC. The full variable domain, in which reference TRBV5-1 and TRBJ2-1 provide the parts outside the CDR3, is KAGVTQTPRYLIKTRGQQVTLSCSPISGHRSVSWYQQTPGQGLQFLFEYFSETQRNKGNFPGRFSGRQFSNSRSEMNVSTLELGDSALYLCASSPAGSSVTYNEQFFGPGTRLTVL.